A single sample is the source of the 26 T cell receptor beta chains below, sequenced in a study of control samples from healthy donors and cancer patients. Produced via immunoSEQ multiplex PCR; TCRdb's table is partial and in-frame only. The sample has tens of thousands of clones, over 65% seen once. Sequenced material: blood. These receptors were collected from a man aged 50 to 60 in good health.

This clone was recorded a few times. V gene TRBV24-1 combines with J gene TRBJ1-5, with D hard to call. V lost 5 bases to trimming and J lost 6 bases, with 13 bases between them. The germline gives CDR1 KGHDR, CDR2 SFDVKD. The CDR3 covers 14 residues. This CDR3 reads CATSGRYAGQPQHF. CDR3 coding DNA: TGTGCCACCAGTGGCCGGTACGCTGGTCAGCCCCAGCATTTT.

The genes are TRBV28 and TRBJ1-1; 8 nucleotides line up with TRBD1. The CDR3 spans 17 residues. CDR1 and CDR2 from the germline V gene are MDHEN and SYDVKM. The ends lost 4 bases at V and 4 bases at J; junction bases unmatched: 14. Here the CDR3 DNA reads TGTGCCAGCAGTTCAACAGGGGGGTCAGGTATAGGCACTGAAGCTTTCTTT. It is translated as CASSSTGGSGIGTEAFF. The full variable domain, rest sourced from reference TRBV28 and TRBJ1-1, is DVKVTQSSRYLVKRTGEKVFLECVQDMDHENMFWYRQDPGLGLRLIYFSYDVKMKEKGDIPEGYSVSREKKERFSLILESASTNQTSMYLCASSSTGGSGIGTEAFFGQGTRLTVV.

V and J are TRBV5-6 and TRBJ1-2; no clear D. The CDR3 spans 16 residues. In germline, CDR1 is SGHDT, CDR2 YYEEEE. V was shortened by 0 bases and J by 1 base, with 13 bases between the two germline ends. Written as DNA, the CDR3 is TGTGCCAGCAGCTTGGGCGGTCCACCCTTTAACTATGGCTACACCTTC. This sequence encodes CASSLGGPPFNYGYTF.

The CDR3 reads CASSEAEYPWHF. CDR3 nucleotides: TGTGCCAGCAGTGAAGCGGAGTATCCTTGGCATTTT. The chain employs TRBV2 and TRBJ1-5; D is undetermined. The CDR3 consists of 12 residues. V was shortened by 0 bases and J by 15 bases, with 12 bases between the two germline ends. Germline values: CDR1 SNHLY, CDR2 FYNNEI.

The chain links TRBV3-1 (or the pseudogene TRBV3-2) to TRBJ1-3; 8 positions match TRBD1. The CDR3 has 17 amino acids. Germline CDR1 reads LGHDT; CDR2 reads YNNKEL (reference sequence). The V gene end was trimmed by 0 bases and the J gene end by 7 bases; junction bases not matched to a gene: 11. DNA for the CDR3: TGTGCCAGCAGCCAAGAGCCGGACAGGGTTAGATGGAACACCATATATTTT. Its protein product is CASSQEPDRVRWNTIYF.

The chain has TRBV28 and TRBJ1-4, with D tentatively TRBD1 (5 bases). CDR1 is MDHEN and CDR2 is SYDVKM in the germline V gene. The V end lost 10 bases, the J end lost 5 bases, and 14 bases lay between the germline ends. This CDR3 is 13 amino acids long. This CDR3 is CATSGRVNEKLFF. The DNA of the CDR3 is TGTGCCACCTCAGGGAGGGTGAATGAAAAACTGTTTTTT.

In DNA, the CDR3 is TGTGCCAGCAGCGTTGCCGGGACAGGGAGGAACGAGCAGTACTTC. Amino acid sequence: CASSVAGTGRNEQYF. This chain joins TRBV7-9 and TRBJ2-7; TRBD1 agrees at 9 bases. CDR3 size: 15 residues. Losses at the gene ends were 5 bases for V and 5 bases for J; bases not matched to a gene: 10. The germline CDR1 and CDR2 sequences are SEHNR and FQNEAQ (reference sequence). Full variable domain (missing parts from reference TRBV7-9 and TRBJ2-7): DTGVSQNPRHKITKRGQNVTFRCDPISEHNRLYWYRQTLGQGPEFLTYFQNEAQLEKSRLLSDRFSAERPKGSFSTLEIQRTEQGDSAMYLCASSVAGTGRNEQYFGPGTRLTVT.

In nucleotides, the CDR3 is TGTGCCAGCAGCCTGGACAGACTCTCCTACGAGCAGTACTTC. Its protein is CASSLDRLSYEQYF. The chain links TRBV6-2 or TRBV6-3 to TRBJ2-7; weak D call: TRBD1 (6 bases). CDR1 is MNHEY and CDR2 is SVGEGT in the germline V gene. V was trimmed by 6 bases and J by 0 bases, leaving 12 bases between them. This CDR3 spans 14 amino acids.

In this sample, this clone turned up a few times. The chain links TRBV30 to TRBJ2-7; TRBD1 matches 9 bases. The V gene's germline CDR1 is GTSNPN and CDR2 SVGIG (reference sequence). The CDR3 contains 14 residues. The V and J ends lost 2 bases and 6 bases, in that order; junction bases with no gene match: 8. CDR3 in DNA: TGTGCCTGGAGTAACGGACAGGGGTCAGGCGAGCAGTACTTC. It encodes CAWSNGQGSGEQYF.

The chain has TRBV4-3 and TRBJ2-7; 7 bases fit TRBD1. The V and J ends lost 4 bases and 0 bases, in that order; junction bases with no gene match: 6. From germline, CDR1 is LGHNA and CDR2 YSLEER. CDR3 length: 15 residues. CDR3 region: CASSLYEGASYEQYF. Written as DNA, the CDR3 is TGCGCCAGCAGCCTTTACGAGGGGGCCTCCTACGAGCAGTACTTC.

The chain carries TRBV9 and TRBJ2-1; D call uncertain. The CDR3 spans 13 residues. Trimming cost V 4 bases and J 9 bases, with 14 bases left between them. CDR1 is SGDLS and CDR2 is YYNGEE in the germline V gene. The DNA for the CDR3 is TGTGCCAGCAGCCCCCCGATCGGCGGTGAGCAGTTCTTC. Protein: CASSPPIGGEQFF.

The V and J genes are TRBV5-4 and TRBJ1-1, with D perhaps matching TRBD1 (5 bases). The CDR3 spans 15 residues. Trimming cost V 2 bases and J 5 bases, with 16 bases left between them. Germline CDR1 SGHNT, CDR2 YYREEE (reference sequence). The CDR3: CASSLPGQGRTEAFF. CDR3 bases: TGTGCCAGCAGCTTACCTGGCCAGGGAAGGACTGAAGCTTTCTTT.

This sequence joins TRBV5-1 and TRBJ2-7; 7 nucleotides align to TRBD1. The CDR3 loop spans 15 amino acids. Germline CDR1 SGHRS, CDR2 YFSETQ. V was clipped by 0 bases and J by 0 bases; unmatched bases: 3. The CDR3 nucleotides are TGCGCCAGCAGCTTGGGGGACAGCAGCTCCTACGAGCAGTACTTC. It translates to CASSLGDSSSYEQYF.

J is TRBJ1-1 and V is TRBV6-6; 7 nucleotides agree with TRBD1. CDR3 length equals 14 residues. The V gene's germline CDR1 is MNHNY and CDR2 SVGAGI (reference sequence). Trimming removed 3 bases from V and 5 bases from J; junction bases left unmatched: 6. CDR3 sequence reads: CASSYGGGGTEAFF. The CDR3 nucleotides are TGTGCCAGCAGTTATGGAGGGGGCGGTACTGAAGCTTTCTTT.

The chain is built from TRBV7-2 and TRBJ1-5, with unresolved D. Germline-derived CDR1 and CDR2 are SGHTA and FQGNSA. V was shortened by 0 bases and J by 0 bases, with 6 bases between the two germline ends. The CDR3 covers 15 residues. The chain's CDR3 is CASSLADPSNQPQHF. The CDR3 DNA is TGTGCCAGCAGCTTAGCGGACCCTAGCAATCAGCCCCAGCATTTT.

This clone showed up just once. The chain uses TRBV4-3 and TRBJ2-1; 7 bases line up with TRBD1. This CDR3 has 12 amino acids. Germline V gene lookup returns CDR1 LGHNA and CDR2 YSLEER. The junction had 2 bases not matched to a gene; V was cut back by 6 bases and J by 6 bases. The CDR3 coding sequence is TGCGCCAGCAGTCGACAGGGCAATGAGCAGTTCTTC. Translating it yields CASSRQGNEQFF.

The genes are TRBV9 and TRBJ2-3; D not resolved. Trimming stripped 4 bases from V and 1 base from J, with 4 bases between. The CDR3 runs 12 residues. Germline CDR1 SGDLS, CDR2 YYNGEE. The CDR3 spells CASSSGTDTQYF. The CDR3 DNA sequence: TGTGCCAGCAGCTCTGGCACAGATACGCAGTATTTT. Together with reference TRBV9 and TRBJ2-3, the CDR3 gives the full variable domain: DSGVTQTPKHLITATGQRVTLRCSPRSGDLSVYWYQQSLDQGLQFLIQYYNGEERAKGNILERFSAQQFPDLHSELNLSSLELGDSALYFCASSSGTDTQYFGPGTRLTVL.

The chain is built from TRBV6-2 or TRBV6-3 and TRBJ1-1, with D maybe TRBD1 (5 bases). With 4 bases removed from V and 4 bases from J, the gap between germline ends came to 13 bases. This CDR3 spans 14 amino acids. In germline, CDR1 is MNHEY, CDR2 SVGEGT. The CDR3: CASSSHQRGTEAFF. DNA for the CDR3: TGTGCCAGCAGTTCCCACCAAAGGGGCACTGAAGCTTTCTTT.

The V and J genes are TRBV10-3 and TRBJ1-1; 7 bases match TRBD1. V shed 10 bases, J shed 0 bases, and the junction held 2 bases outside the gene matches. Germline V gene data show CDR1 as ENHRY and CDR2 as SYGVKD. The length of the CDR3 is 12 residues. The CDR3 here is CATQGVNTEAFF. The CDR3 DNA is TGTGCCACCCAGGGGGTGAACACTGAAGCTTTCTTT.

V and J are TRBV19 and TRBJ2-1, with D perhaps TRBD2 (5 bases). Germline CDR1 reads LNHDA; CDR2 reads SQIVND (reference sequence). V lost 4 bases and J 2 bases, leaving 12 bases between the germline ends. The CDR3 consists of 15 residues. In DNA, the CDR3 is TGTGCCAGTAGTACGATAGCGTACACCTACAATGAGCAGTTCTTC. Its translation: CASSTIAYTYNEQFF.

The rearrangement joins TRBV7-2 to TRBJ1-3, with D possibly TRBD1 on 5 matching bases. Trimming took 2 bases from V and 2 from J, leaving 10 bases between them. CDR3 length: 15 amino acids. Germline V gives CDR1 SGHTA, CDR2 FQGNSA. CDR3 in amino acids: CASSLLDTAGNTIYF. The CDR3 nucleotides read TGTGCCAGCAGCTTATTGGACACAGCTGGAAACACCATATATTTT.

V and J are TRBV19 and TRBJ1-1; 8 positions match TRBD1. The CDR3 covers 15 residues. The ends lost 5 bases at V and 1 base at J; junction bases unmatched: 6. Germline CDR1 is LNHDA and CDR2 is SQIVND (reference sequence). The CDR3 DNA follows: TGTGCCAGTAGTCCCGGGACAGGACGGAACACTGAAGCTTTCTTT. This encodes CASSPGTGRNTEAFF.

V and J are TRBV19 and TRBJ1-1; D might be TRBD1 (5 bases). The CDR3 contains 13 residues. In germline, CDR1 is LNHDA, CDR2 SQIVND (reference sequence). Trimming removed 7 bases at V and 1 base at J, with 10 bases between. The CDR3 protein is CASTLRGNTEAFF. The CDR3 DNA reads TGTGCCAGTACCCTAAGGGGGAACACTGAAGCTTTCTTT. Full variable domain (outside the CDR3, taken from reference TRBV19 and TRBJ1-1): DGGITQSPKYLFRKEGQNVTLSCEQNLNHDAMYWYRQDPGQGLRLIYYSQIVNDFQKGDIAEGYSVSREKKESFPLTVTSAQKNPTAFYLCASTLRGNTEAFFGQGTRLTVV.

The chain has TRBV9 and TRBJ2-2; D could derive from TRBD1 or TRBD2 (5 bases each). With 3 bases removed from V and 0 bases from J, the gap between germline ends came to 15 bases. Per the germline V gene, CDR1 is SGDLS and CDR2 is YYNGEE. The CDR3 is 17 amino acids. The CDR3 region is CASSGGIGTPNTGELFF. The CDR3 DNA reads as TGTGCCAGCAGCGGGGGCATCGGGACCCCGAACACCGGGGAGCTGTTTTTT. Full variable domain (missing parts from reference TRBV9 and TRBJ2-2): DSGVTQTPKHLITATGQRVTLRCSPRSGDLSVYWYQQSLDQGLQFLIQYYNGEERAKGNILERFSAQQFPDLHSELNLSSLELGDSALYFCASSGGIGTPNTGELFFGEGSRLTVL.

The chain employs TRBV5-6 and TRBJ2-5; TRBD1 matches 10 bases. Trimming removed 4 bases from V and 3 bases from J; junction bases left unmatched: 6. CDR1 SGHDT and CDR2 YYEEEE come from the germline V gene. The CDR3 has 15 amino acids. The DNA of the CDR3 is TGTGCCAGCAGCCAAAGGGGACAGGGGAAAGAGACCCAGTACTTC. Protein sequence: CASSQRGQGKETQYF.

Of note for this clone: This sample includes further DNA sequences coding for the same CDR3. The gene calls are TRBV7-2 and TRBJ1-4; TRBD1 matches at 7 bases. V shed 0 bases, J shed 3 bases, and the junction held 1 base outside the gene matches. Germline CDR1 SGHTA, CDR2 FQGNSA. CDR3 length: 15 amino acids. CDR3 sequence reads: CASSLAGTANEKLFF. CDR3 DNA sequence: TGTGCCAGCAGCTTAGCTGGGACAGCTAATGAAAAACTGTTTTTT.